This T cell receptor beta chain derives from a study of blood T cell repertoires in COVID-19 (dated by TCRdb to 2020 to 2021). About the full investigation: Collaborator samples came from the United States, Italy and Spain and covered acute and convalescent phases of COVID-19. The repertoires were released in a freely available public database meant as a resource for research on the immune response to SARS-CoV-2. Samples were obtained from the ongoing ImmuneRACE study (first 160 participants) and from some 1,300 subjects provided by 6 global collaborators. Nearly every sample came with metadata listing a de-identified subject ID, COVID-19 status, age in years and sex. Subjects who had been exposed to COVID-19, were actively infected with it, or had recovered from it provided the deeply sampled blood TCRbeta repertoires that made up the dataset. Where HLA class I and class II types were available, the types were taken from metadata supplied by the sample provider, not from assay-based typing. The prospective study material was composed of cDNA or gDNA derived from T cells, B-cell-depleted T cells, or PBMCs.

The immunoSEQ Assay, a bias-controlled multiplex PCR, was used to amplify TCRbeta CDR3 regions from genomic DNA. The original pipeline was this. The number of nucleated cells in each sample was estimated from the amplification of reference gene primers within the assay. To quantify the absolute abundance of each unique TCRbeta CDR3 rearrangement, sequence reads were collapsed and filtered. For each sample, productive Simpson clonality was calculated as the square root of Simpson's diversity index over productive rearrangements. Drawn from immuneACCESS, this table holds only the in-frame rearrangements with V and J called that TCRdb kept. Clones are partly lost; checked studies trace under half to an unresolved V gene and leave the rest unexplained. The DNA was the basis for D and trimming; V, J and clone size are from that table. This sample holds 85,000 to 120,000 clones; more than 85% were observed only once. The top ten clonotypes cover about 4% of the sample.

The germline V end is reduced by 0 bases and the J end by 15 bases; junction bases left unmatched: 6. The germline V gene encodes CDR1 WNHNN and CDR2 SYGVQD (reference sequence). From the cysteine through the phenylalanine, the CDR3 covers 14 amino acids. CDR3 DNA only is kept here, 42 bases in frame from base 1. Whole blood was collected in K2EDTA tubes by collaborating institutions according to the institutions' own protocols. Collaborator samples were shipped for TCRbeta analysis as frozen whole blood, isolated PBMCs, or DNA extracted from either sample type. The study at large found these results: How much clinical and demographic metadata was included differed by source and by participant, and the metadata was provided uncurated.

Concerning this clone itself: What this receptor recognizes is not known. No much larger clonotype is one base removed from it; base qualities were not supplied.

The sample comprised peripheral blood. The sequence was obtained from a man in his late teens or twenties with acute or convalescent COVID-19. The chain was built from TRBV10-1 and TRBJ2-3, with 13 bases aligning to TRBD2. The DNA is TGCGCCAGCAGTGAGTCCAGGACTAGCGGGAGACGCTATTTT. Its coded protein is CASSESRTSGRRYF.